Listed here are 4 T cell receptor beta chains from one sample, sequenced in a study of early T cells in non-severe SARS-CoV-2 infection. In TCRdb, the 5' RACE reads were re-called with MiXCR into one record per CDR3 protein. The sample records about 80,000 distinct CDR3 sequences, approximately 15% being singletons. Sequences were obtained from whole blood. These receptors all stem from an adult who was a healthcare worker with PCR-confirmed SARS-CoV-2 infection or an uninfected control (not recorded which).

This clonotype was counted many times. The J gene is TRBJ1-1, the V gene TRBV29-1; no definite D call. Trimming left V 6 bases short and J 2 bases short, with 10 bases between. The CDR3 spans 12 residues. The V gene's germline CDR1 is SQVTM and CDR2 ANQGSEA. This CDR3 is CSVSRGNTEAFF. The CDR3 bases are TGCAGCGTAAGCCGGGGAAACACTGAAGCTTTCTTT.

The V call is TRBV25-1, the J call TRBJ1-1; weak D call: TRBD1 (6 bases). CDR1 is MGHDK, CDR2 SYGVNS, per germline. This CDR3 is 12 amino acids long. Trimming left V 7 bases short and J 6 bases short, with 12 bases between. Here the CDR3 DNA reads TGTGCCAGCATCGATGCAGGGGCTGAAGCTTTCTTT. Amino acid sequence: CASIDAGAEAFF.

This clonotype has more than one count but fewer than ten. This chain joins TRBV12-3 or TRBV12-4 and TRBJ1-1, with 8 bases aligning to TRBD1. After removal of 3 bases from V and 0 bases from J, the junction contained 6 bases not matched to a gene. The CDR3 length is 16 residues. CDR3 DNA: TGTGCCAGCAGTTTGGTGGCAGGGGGCATGAACACTGAAGCTTTCTTT. It yields the protein CASSLVAGGMNTEAFF.

This clonotype was seen a few times. This chain links TRBV15 with TRBJ1-1, with D hard to call. V gave up 7 bases and J gave up 1 base, with 7 bases separating them. Germline V gene lookup returns CDR1 LNHNV and CDR2 YYDKDF (reference sequence). The CDR3 contains 12 residues. The CDR3 region is CATTEGNTEAFF. CDR3 DNA sequence: TGTGCCACCACCGAGGGGAACACTGAAGCTTTCTTT.